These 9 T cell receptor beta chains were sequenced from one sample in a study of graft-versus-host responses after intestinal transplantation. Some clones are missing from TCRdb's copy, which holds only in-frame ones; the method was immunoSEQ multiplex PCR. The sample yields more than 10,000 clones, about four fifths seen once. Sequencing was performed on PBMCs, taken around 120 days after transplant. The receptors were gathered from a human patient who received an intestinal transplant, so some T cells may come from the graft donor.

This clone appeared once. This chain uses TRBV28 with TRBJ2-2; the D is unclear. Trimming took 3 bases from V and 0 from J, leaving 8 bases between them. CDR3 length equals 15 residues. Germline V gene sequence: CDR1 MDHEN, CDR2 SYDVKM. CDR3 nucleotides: TGTGCCAGCAGTTTGGTCCCCACGAACACCGGGGAGCTGTTTTTT. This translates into CASSLVPTNTGELFF.

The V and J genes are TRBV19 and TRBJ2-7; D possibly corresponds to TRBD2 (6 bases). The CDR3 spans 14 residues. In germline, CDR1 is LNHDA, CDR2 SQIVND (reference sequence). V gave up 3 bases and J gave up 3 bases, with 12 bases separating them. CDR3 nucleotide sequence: TGTGCCAGTAGTATTGGGCGCGGGAACTACGAGCAGTACTTC. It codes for CASSIGRGNYEQYF.

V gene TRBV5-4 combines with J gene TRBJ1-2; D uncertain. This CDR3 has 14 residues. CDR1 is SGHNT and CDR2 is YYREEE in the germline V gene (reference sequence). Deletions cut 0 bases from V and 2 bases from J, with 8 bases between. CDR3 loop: CASSLDTANYGYTF. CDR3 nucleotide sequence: TGTGCCAGCAGCTTGGATACAGCCAACTATGGCTACACCTTC. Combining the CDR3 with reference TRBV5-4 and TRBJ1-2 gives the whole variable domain ETGVTQSPTHLIKTRGQQVTLRCSSQSGHNTVSWYQQALGQGPQFIFQYYREEENGRGNFPPRFSGLQFPNYSSELNVNALELDDSALYLCASSLDTANYGYTFGSGTRLTVV.

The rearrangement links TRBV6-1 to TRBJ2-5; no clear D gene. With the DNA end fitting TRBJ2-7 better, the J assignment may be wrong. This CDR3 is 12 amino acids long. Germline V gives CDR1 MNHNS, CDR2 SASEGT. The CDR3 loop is CASSSISYEQYF. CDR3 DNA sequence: TGTGCCAGCAGTAGTATTTCCTACGAGCAGTACTTC.

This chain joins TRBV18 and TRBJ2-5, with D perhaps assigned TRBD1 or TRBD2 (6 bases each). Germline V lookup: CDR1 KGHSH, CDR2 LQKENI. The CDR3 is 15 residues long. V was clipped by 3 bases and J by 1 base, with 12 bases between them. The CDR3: CASSPVQGLQETQYF. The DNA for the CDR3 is TGTGCCAGCTCACCTGTACAGGGACTCCAAGAGACCCAGTACTTC.

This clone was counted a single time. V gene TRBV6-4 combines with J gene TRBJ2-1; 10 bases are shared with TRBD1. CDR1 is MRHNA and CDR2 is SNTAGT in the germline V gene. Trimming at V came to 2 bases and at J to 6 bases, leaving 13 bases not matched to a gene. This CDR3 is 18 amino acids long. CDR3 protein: CASSDGTGAPWGSNEQFF. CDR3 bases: TGTGCCAGCAGTGACGGGACAGGGGCCCCCTGGGGAAGCAATGAGCAGTTCTTC.

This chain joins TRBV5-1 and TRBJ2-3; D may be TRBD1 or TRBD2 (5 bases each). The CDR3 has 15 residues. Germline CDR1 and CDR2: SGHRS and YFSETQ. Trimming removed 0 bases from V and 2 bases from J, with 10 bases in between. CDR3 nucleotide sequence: TGCGCCAGCAGCTTGGTGGGACCACTCACAGATACGCAGTATTTT. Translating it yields CASSLVGPLTDTQYF.

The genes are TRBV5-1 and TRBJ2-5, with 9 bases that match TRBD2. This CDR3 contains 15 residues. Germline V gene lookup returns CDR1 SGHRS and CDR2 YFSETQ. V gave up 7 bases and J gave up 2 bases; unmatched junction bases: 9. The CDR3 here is CASSTSGPSQETQYF. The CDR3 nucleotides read TGCGCCAGCTCTACTAGCGGGCCGTCACAAGAGACCCAGTACTTC.

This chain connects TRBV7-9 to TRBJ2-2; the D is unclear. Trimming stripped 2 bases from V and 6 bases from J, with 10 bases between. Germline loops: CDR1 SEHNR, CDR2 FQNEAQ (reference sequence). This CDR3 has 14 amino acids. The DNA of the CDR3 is TGTGCCAGCAGCTTAACCGGGTCGCCCGGGGAGCTGTTTTTT. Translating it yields CASSLTGSPGELFF. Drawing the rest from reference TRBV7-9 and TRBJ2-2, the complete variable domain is DTGVSQNPRHKITKRGQNVTFRCDPISEHNRLYWYRQTLGQGPEFLTYFQNEAQLEKSRLLSDRFSAERPKGSFSTLEIQRTEQGDSAMYLCASSLTGSPGELFFGEGSRLTVL.